This entry is about one T cell receptor beta chain. The CDR3 contains 15 residues. The V end was cut by 7 bases, the J end by 4 bases, with 17 bases between. This sample's TCRbeta library carried unique molecular identifier barcodes. TCRdb fed the PCR reads into MiXCR, producing one record per CDR3 protein. The sample lists some 500,000 distinct CDR3 sequences; around a third were seen once. The data derive from a study of T-cell reconstitution after alpha-beta-depleted transplantation in children. This clonotype was sampled from a human donor who donated a stem cell graft to a child with aplastic anemia. This chain links TRBV12-3 or TRBV12-4 with TRBJ1-5; the D is unclear. This specimen consisted of PBMCs from the stem cell graft donor, obtained from the stem cell graft. CDR3 DNA sequence: TGTGCCAGCAATTCTGAGGGAACGGTAAATCAGCCCCAGCATTTT. Translating gives CASNSEGTVNQPQHF.